Listed here are 25 T cell receptor beta chains from one sample, sequenced in a study of early T cells in non-severe SARS-CoV-2 infection. TCRdb reprocessed the 5' RACE reads with MiXCR, giving one entry per CDR3 protein. The data show tens of thousands of distinct CDR3 sequences, roughly 7.7% seen once. Source material: whole blood. Every receptor here comes from an adult who was a healthcare worker with PCR-confirmed SARS-CoV-2 infection or an uninfected control (not recorded which).

The chain uses TRBV5-6 and TRBJ1-1, with 9 bases that match TRBD1. V lost 4 bases, J lost 0 bases, and 13 bases stayed unmatched. The CDR3 spans 18 residues. Germline CDR1 and CDR2: SGHDT and YYEEEE. This CDR3 reads CASSRRPGTGRVNTEAFF. In DNA form, the CDR3 reads TGTGCCAGCAGCCGAAGGCCCGGGACAGGGCGAGTGAACACTGAAGCTTTCTTT.

The sample holds a few counts of this clonotype. The chain joins TRBV14 to TRBJ2-7; D gene uncertain. CDR1 SGHDN and CDR2 FVKESK come from the germline V gene. Deletions cut 3 bases from V and 3 bases from J, with 9 bases between. CDR3 length: 13 amino acids. CDR3: CASSQGSFYEQYF. DNA of the CDR3: TGTGCCAGCAGCCAGGGAAGTTTCTACGAGCAGTACTTC.

This clonotype was found a few times. V is TRBV12-3 or TRBV12-4 and J is TRBJ2-1; TRBD2 matches at 7 bases. This CDR3 spans 16 amino acids. V shed 3 bases and J 5 bases; nucleotides not matched to a gene: 10. CDR3 in amino acids: CASSLGTGGPHNEQFF. The CDR3 DNA reads TGTGCCAGCAGTTTGGGCACGGGAGGCCCCCACAATGAGCAGTTCTTC.

This clonotype was seen at least ten times. V is TRBV7-9 and J is TRBJ2-7; D might be TRBD1 (5 bases). CDR3 length equals 13 residues. CDR1 and CDR2 from the germline V gene are SEHNR and FQNEAQ (reference sequence). V gave up 5 bases and J gave up 3 bases, with 11 bases separating them. CDR3 in DNA: TGTGCCAGCAGCCCCCCAGGGTACTACGAGCAGTACTTC. Its protein is CASSPPGYYEQYF.

This clonotype was seen ten or more times. V gene TRBV14 combines with J gene TRBJ2-3; D is unclear. The CDR3 runs to 12 residues. Germline V gene sequence: CDR1 SGHDN, CDR2 FVKESK. Between the trimmed V and J ends, which lost 4 bases and 10 bases, there was a span of 12 bases. DNA for the CDR3: TGTGCCAGCAGCCGAAGCTTCCCTGCGCAGTATTTT. This gives the protein CASSRSFPAQYF.

This clonotype showed up many times. The V and J genes are TRBV20-1 and TRBJ2-7; 10 bases agree with TRBD2. The junction had 10 bases not matched to a gene; V was cut back by 0 bases and J by 5 bases. Germline CDR1 and CDR2: DFQATT and SNEGSKA (reference sequence). This CDR3 contains 16 residues. The CDR3 bases are TGCAGTGCTAGAGAGGGTTTAAAGCGGGAGGGCAACGAGCAGTACTTC. Translating it yields CSAREGLKREGNEQYF.

This clonotype was detected many times. The J gene is TRBJ2-7, the V gene TRBV2; no definite D call. The CDR3 is made up of 12 amino acids. Trimming took 1 base from V and 2 from J, leaving 3 bases between them. Germline loops: CDR1 SNHLY, CDR2 FYNNEI. The CDR3 sequence is CASSEGPYEQYF. The CDR3 region has the DNA TGTGCCAGCAGTGAAGGACCCTACGAGCAGTACTTC.

This clonotype showed up many times. The V gene is TRBV7-9, the J gene TRBJ2-3; no reliable D call. This CDR3 is built from 11 residues. Between the trimmed V and J ends, which lost 3 bases and 6 bases, there was a span of 4 bases. CDR1 and CDR2 from the germline V gene are SEHNR and FQNEAQ (reference sequence). CDR3 sequence: CASSFSDTQYF. In nucleotides, the CDR3 is TGTGCCAGCAGCTTTAGTGATACGCAGTATTTT.

This chain links TRBV30 with TRBJ1-1; a weak D match, TRBD1 (5 bases). Per the germline V gene, CDR1 is GTSNPN and CDR2 is SVGIG (reference sequence). The CDR3 consists of 13 residues. The V end was cut by 3 bases, the J end by 0 bases, with 8 bases between. The CDR3 nucleotides are TGTGCCTGGAGAGGGGCCGTGAACACTGAAGCTTTCTTT. It is translated as CAWRGAVNTEAFF. The full variable domain, its missing parts supplied by reference TRBV30 and TRBJ1-1, is SQTIHQWPATLVQPVGSPLSLECTVEGTSNPNLYWYRQAAGRGLQLLFYSVGIGQISSEVPQNLSASRPQDRQFILSSKKLLLSDSGFYLCAWRGAVNTEAFFGQGTRLTVV.

The table lists this clonotype with many counts. The rearrangement uses TRBV28 and TRBJ1-3; D possibly corresponds to TRBD1 (6 bases). This CDR3 is built from 14 residues. Germline CDR1 and CDR2: MDHEN and SYDVKM. The ends were cut back, 3 bases at V and 7 bases at J, with 13 bases in the middle. CDR3 bases: TGTGCCAGCAGTTTCTGGGACAAACGGAACACCATATATTTT. It yields the protein CASSFWDKRNTIYF.

The gene calls are TRBV9 and TRBJ2-1; D is possibly TRBD1 (6 bases). CDR1 SGDLS and CDR2 YYNGEE come from the germline V gene. Trimming took off 4 bases at V and 3 bases at J, with 14 bases between the two ends. The CDR3 consists of 15 residues. The CDR3 coding sequence is TGTGCCAGCAGCTCTGAGGGGGAGATCTACAATGAGCAGTTCTTC. Translated: CASSSEGEIYNEQFF.

This clonotype turned up a few times. The J gene is TRBJ1-3, the V gene TRBV20-1; possible D gene TRBD1, 6 bases. V gave up 6 bases and J gave up 3 bases, with 15 bases separating them. The CDR3 consists of 14 residues. Germline CDR1 DFQATT, CDR2 SNEGSKA (reference sequence). CDR3 sequence: CSAPSQGDGNTIYF. The DNA of the CDR3 is TGCAGTGCGCCCTCACAGGGAGATGGAAACACCATATATTTT.

This clonotype was counted many times. The chain uses TRBV30 and TRBJ1-4; TRBD1 agrees at 11 bases. V gave up 3 bases and J gave up 2 bases; unmatched junction bases: 2. The CDR3 contains 15 residues. Germline V gene lookup returns CDR1 GTSNPN and CDR2 SVGIG (reference sequence). CDR3 in DNA: TGTGCCTGGAGGAGGGACAGGGGGACTAATGAAAAACTGTTTTTT. Encoded protein: CAWRRDRGTNEKLFF.

The V gene is TRBV24-1, the J gene TRBJ2-1; possible D gene TRBD2, 5 bases. CDR1 is KGHDR, CDR2 SFDVKD, per germline. The CDR3 loop spans 16 amino acids. Trimming took 3 bases from V and 4 from J, leaving 15 bases between them. CDR3 in amino acids: CATSDPRGSPYNEQFF. The CDR3, as DNA: TGTGCCACCAGTGATCCTCGCGGGTCCCCATACAATGAGCAGTTCTTC.

This clonotype was picked up many times. V gene TRBV27 combines with J gene TRBJ1-1, with TRBD1 as a possible D gene (5 bases). Germline V gives CDR1 MNHEY, CDR2 SMNVEV (reference sequence). V gave up 6 bases and J gave up 0 bases, with 14 bases separating them. The CDR3 totals 15 residues. The CDR3 DNA reads TGTGCCAGCAGGGGGCTAGTGTCCCTGAACACTGAAGCTTTCTTT. Residues: CASRGLVSLNTEAFF.

V is TRBV7-6 and J is TRBJ2-7; 11 nucleotides match TRBD2. V dropped 5 bases and J dropped 0; count of bases not matched to a gene: 6. The CDR3 has 16 amino acids. Germline CDR1 is SGHVS and CDR2 is FNYEAQ. This CDR3 reads CASSPLTSGSSYEQYF. CDR3 sequence (DNA): TGTGCCAGCAGCCCTCTTACTAGCGGGAGCTCCTACGAGCAGTACTTC.

The rearrangement uses TRBV3-1 and TRBJ2-1; 11 nucleotides match TRBD2. The CDR3 length is 14 residues. Germline V gene lookup returns CDR1 LGHDT and CDR2 YNNKEL (reference sequence). J was trimmed by 6 bases and V by 3 bases; bases with no gene match: 1. This CDR3 reads CASSQTSGTNEQFF. The CDR3 nucleotides read TGTGCCAGCAGCCAGACTAGCGGGACCAATGAGCAGTTCTTC.

This clonotype was picked up a small number of times. The chain carries TRBV20-1 and TRBJ2-7, with 9 positions matching TRBD2. Germline V gene sequence: CDR1 DFQATT, CDR2 SNEGSKA (reference sequence). The length of the CDR3 is 14 residues. The trim removed 6 bases at V and 4 bases at J, leaving 10 bases unmatched. CDR3 bases: TGCAGTGCCCCAGGGGGGACTAGCCCATACGAGCAGTACTTC. Amino acids: CSAPGGTSPYEQYF.

This clonotype occurred a few times. The J gene is TRBJ2-1, the V gene TRBV28; D is perhaps TRBD1 (5 bases). V was trimmed by 7 bases and J by 3 bases, leaving 19 bases between them. Germline values: CDR1 MDHEN, CDR2 SYDVKM. This CDR3 has 16 residues. The CDR3 spells CASMVTESAHYNEQFF. CDR3 bases: TGTGCCAGCATGGTGACAGAGTCCGCTCACTACAATGAGCAGTTCTTC.

This clonotype was detected only a few times. This chain connects TRBV7-9 to TRBJ2-1; 8 nucleotides match TRBD2. This CDR3 has 15 residues. Trimming took 4 bases from V and 4 from J; bases not matched to a gene: 6. The germline gives CDR1 SEHNR, CDR2 FQNEAQ (reference sequence). The CDR3 reads CASSSVAGRYNEQFF. CDR3 DNA sequence: TGTGCCAGCAGCTCCGTAGCGGGGAGATACAATGAGCAGTTCTTC.

This clonotype was observed many times. The V and J genes are TRBV28 and TRBJ2-7; a weak D match, TRBD1 (5 bases). The CDR3 is 14 amino acids. V was shortened by 5 bases and J by 7 bases, with 18 bases between the two germline ends. Germline V gene lookup returns CDR1 MDHEN and CDR2 SYDVKM. The CDR3 nucleotides are TGTGCCAGCAGTCGCCCCGTTGGGGCGCGGGAGCAGTACTTC. This encodes CASSRPVGAREQYF. The entire variable domain, with the rest obtained from reference TRBV28 and TRBJ2-7, is as follows: DVKVTQSSRYLVKRTGEKVFLECVQDMDHENMFWYRQDPGLGLRLIYFSYDVKMKEKGDIPEGYSVSREKKERFSLILESASTNQTSMYLCASSRPVGAREQYFGPGTRLTVT.

This chain uses TRBV5-1 with TRBJ2-1; TRBD2 matches at 8 bases. The junction had 6 bases not matched to a gene; V was cut back by 4 bases and J by 3 bases. This CDR3 comprises 15 residues. Germline loops: CDR1 SGHRS, CDR2 YFSETQ. CDR3 protein: CASSPYSGNYNEQFF. CDR3 DNA sequence: TGCGCCAGCAGCCCCTATAGCGGGAACTACAATGAGCAGTTCTTC.

This chain joins TRBV7-3 and TRBJ2-1, with 11 nucleotides matching TRBD2. With V trimmed by 0 bases and J by 9 bases, 4 bases remained unmatched. The CDR3 spans 15 residues. CDR1 and CDR2 from the germline V gene are SGHTA and FQGTGA. The CDR3 region is CASSLTSGRAGEQFF. In nucleotides, the CDR3 is TGTGCCAGCAGCTTAACTAGCGGGAGGGCCGGTGAGCAGTTCTTC.

V and J are TRBV5-1 and TRBJ2-7; maybe TRBD2 (5 bases). Germline-derived CDR1 and CDR2 are SGHRS and YFSETQ. V lost 4 bases and J 4 bases, leaving 18 bases between the germline ends. The CDR3 extends over 15 amino acids. CDR3 region: CASSPGLLELYEQYF. CDR3 nucleotides: TGCGCCAGCAGCCCGGGATTGCTGGAACTTTACGAGCAGTACTTC.

This clonotype was observed a handful of times. The J gene is TRBJ2-7, the V gene TRBV7-8, with 10 positions matching TRBD2. In germline, CDR1 is SGHVS, CDR2 FQNEAQ. The CDR3 has 15 amino acids. J gave up 4 bases and V 5 bases, and 8 bases lay outside the gene matches. The CDR3 sequence is CASSARAGGPYEQYF. The CDR3 nucleotides are TGTGCCAGCAGCGCCAGAGCGGGAGGGCCTTACGAGCAGTACTTC.